This T cell receptor beta chain was recovered during a study of beta chain features in type 1 diabetes. Whole-study results and caveats: Among patients with Type 1 diabetes, TCRB CDR3s were moderately but significantly shorter in every one of the four CD4+ subsets. Patients with type 1 diabetes showed fewer VDJ junction insertions and more deletions. Comparison showed that naive, central memory and Treg TCRB repertoires appeared more similar among patients than among healthy donors.

The CDR3 is 12 residues long. V gave up 11 bases and J gave up 3 bases; unmatched junction bases: 2. CDR1 is MNHEY and CDR2 is SVGAGI in the germline V gene. Expressed TCRB transcripts were sequenced, since all the RNA that had been isolated was reverse transcribed. Approximately 3.5 million reads, on average, came from each naive, central memory and regulatory T cell sample. Libraries were prepared by immunoSEQ multiplex PCR; TCRdb keeps only in-frame clonotypes and omits some of them. The repertoire has almost 350,000 clones, roughly 8.8% of them found once; the top ten carry 0.9% to 1.1%. Worth noting for this clone: Its antigen remains unidentified.

The chain uses TRBV6-5 and TRBJ2-1, with 9 bases lining up with TRBD1. The sample comprised central memory CD4+ T cells from blood. The clonotype originates from a young man with type 1 diabetes. This CDR3 is CAAGQGYNEQFF. CDR3 DNA: TGTGCCGCGGGACAGGGCTACAATGAGCAGTTCTTC.